Included here is one T cell receptor beta chain sequence, with context. Its antigen remains unidentified. The repertoire was sequenced with immunoSEQ multiplex PCR; TCRdb's copy has only in-frame clones and lacks some. Found here are 130,000 to 150,000 clones, about 90% of them singletons; the top ten hold approximately 2.1%. This sample is drawn from a study of T cell responses to AZD1222 COVID-19 vaccine. The overall study: Second-dose groups at about 4 or about 12 weeks were pooled. Findings of the study overall: Most donors were white British, females outnumbered males, and clonal diversity was possibly underestimated.

This sample comprised peripheral blood, obtained on day 0 of AZD1222 vaccination. The clonotype was recovered from an adult in good health.

The CDR3, as DNA: TGTGCCAGCAGTTCCTCAGGGGGCGAGGAAGCTTTCTTT. It yields the protein CASSSSGGEEAFF. The chain recombines TRBV28 with TRBJ1-1; 8 bases are shared with TRBD1. The junction had 6 bases not matched to a gene; V was cut back by 4 bases and J by 8 bases. The CDR3 loop spans 13 amino acids. Germline V CDR1 and CDR2: MDHEN, SYDVKM.